The 19 T cell receptor beta chains below all came from one sample that was sequenced in a study of PD-L1 blockade in urothelial cancer. The protocol was immunoSEQ multiplex PCR, while the TCRdb copy is restricted to in-frame clones and leaves out a portion. The sample consists of around 70,000 clones, under 90% of them appearing once. The time point is: pretreatment peripheral blood. Source: PBMCs, taken around atezolizumab (anti-PD-L1) treatment. These receptors all come from a man in his 70s with urothelial cancer.

The rearrangement uses TRBV5-1 and TRBJ2-1, with 7 bases matching TRBD1. The CDR3 consists of 15 residues. The germline V gene encodes CDR1 SGHRS and CDR2 YFSETQ. J lost 0 bases, V lost 4 bases, and 4 bases had no gene match. CDR3 sequence (DNA): TGCGCCAGCAGCCCGACAGGGAACTCCTACAATGAGCAGTTCTTC. This translates into CASSPTGNSYNEQFF.

The chain couples TRBV19 to TRBJ2-3, with D possibly TRBD2 on 6 matching bases. CDR1 is LNHDA and CDR2 is SQIVND in the germline V gene (reference sequence). The CDR3 has 14 residues. The V end was cut by 5 bases, the J end by 3 bases, with 12 bases between. CDR3 nucleotide sequence: TGTGCCAGTAGTTTGGGACTTGGAACAGATACGCAGTATTTT. Its protein is CASSLGLGTDTQYF.

This clone was seen just once. Here the CDR3 reads CASRVFRDRVTEAFF. The CDR3, as DNA: TGTGCCAGCAGGGTATTCCGGGACAGGGTCACTGAAGCTTTCTTT. The chain uses TRBV28 and TRBJ1-1; TRBD1 aligns across 9 bases. Germline V gives CDR1 MDHEN, CDR2 SYDVKM. This CDR3 has 15 residues. V was pared by 6 bases and J by 4 bases, with 9 bases of the junction left unmatched.

The CDR3 region has the DNA TGTGCCAGCAGCCGAGCGGAGGGAATGGGCAACGAGCAGTACTTC. Amino acids: CASSRAEGMGNEQYF. The genes are TRBV9 and TRBJ2-7; D may be TRBD2 (6 bases). V lost 4 bases and J 5 bases, leaving 19 bases between the germline ends. The CDR3 loop spans 15 amino acids. CDR1 SGDLS and CDR2 YYNGEE come from the germline V gene.

The chain is built from TRBV28 and TRBJ2-5, with D maybe TRBD1 (7 bases). Trimming cost V 0 bases and J 4 bases, with 15 bases left between them. The CDR3 has 16 residues. Germline CDR1 reads MDHEN; CDR2 reads SYDVKM. The CDR3 region has the DNA TGTGCCAGCAGTTTATGGGCGGGACAGATCGTAGAGACCCAGTACTTC. This sequence encodes CASSLWAGQIVETQYF.

The rearrangement uses TRBV19 and TRBJ1-5, with 7 bases aligning to TRBD1. Germline-derived CDR1 and CDR2 are LNHDA and SQIVND (reference sequence). CDR3 length equals 15 residues. The junction had 11 bases not matched to a gene; V was cut back by 5 bases and J by 7 bases. The CDR3 is CASSPRREGAQPQHF. Written as DNA, the CDR3 is TGTGCCAGTAGTCCCCGTCGGGAGGGGGCCCAGCCCCAGCATTTT.

The chain recombines TRBV7-3 with TRBJ2-2; 12 positions match TRBD2. Germline lookup yields CDR1 SGHTA and CDR2 FQGTGA. With V trimmed by 4 bases and J by 1 base, 7 bases remained unmatched. This CDR3 contains 18 residues. The CDR3, as DNA: TGTGCCAGCAGCTCCAGGGCTAGCGGGAGGGTGAACACCGGGGAGCTGTTTTTT. Protein product: CASSSRASGRVNTGELFF.

The chain links TRBV29-1 to TRBJ2-1; TRBD2 might be the D (7 bases). The CDR3 is 16 residues long. V was pared by 7 bases and J by 0 bases, with 19 bases between. CDR1 and CDR2 (germline): SQVTM, ANQGSEA. The CDR3 sequence: CSAAGGRTSSYNEQFF. The CDR3 nucleotides are TGCAGCGCCGCCGGGGGGCGGACGAGCTCCTACAATGAGCAGTTCTTC.

This chain links TRBV14 with TRBJ2-7, with D perhaps TRBD1 (7 bases). The germline gives CDR1 SGHDN, CDR2 FVKESK. Trimming removed 4 bases at V and 6 bases at J, with 19 bases between. This CDR3 region has 15 residues. CDR3 in DNA: TGTGCCAGCAGCCCCATGACAGGGAGGCAAGGCGAGCAGTACTTC. It is translated as CASSPMTGRQGEQYF.

The chain combines TRBV10-2 with TRBJ2-7; 7 nucleotides align to TRBD2. The junction had 7 bases not matched to a gene; V was cut back by 9 bases and J by 2 bases. This CDR3 spans 13 amino acids. The germline gives CDR1 WSHSY, CDR2 SAAADI. This CDR3 is CASLGLGTYEQYF. DNA for the CDR3: TGCGCCAGTCTCGGACTAGGGACCTACGAGCAGTACTTC.

The V gene is TRBV7-9, the J gene TRBJ2-6; TRBD2 might be the D (5 bases). Deletions cut 5 bases from V and 2 bases from J, with 10 bases between. This CDR3 is 15 amino acids long. From germline, CDR1 is SEHNR and CDR2 FQNEAQ (reference sequence). CDR3 protein: CASSPRRPGANVLTF. CDR3 sequence (DNA): TGTGCCAGCAGCCCGAGGAGGCCTGGGGCCAACGTCCTGACTTTC.

The V gene is TRBV2, the J gene TRBJ2-2; D unresolved. Germline V gene lookup returns CDR1 SNHLY and CDR2 FYNNEI. Trimming cost V 7 bases and J 6 bases, with 9 bases left between them. The CDR3 has 12 amino acids. The CDR3 region is CASTTPPGELFF. The CDR3 coding sequence is TGTGCCAGCACTACCCCCCCCGGGGAGCTGTTTTTT.

The genes are TRBV5-8 and TRBJ2-5, with 9 positions matching TRBD1. The J segment lost 5 bases and the V segment lost 3 bases, leaving 5 bases of the junction unmatched. CDR3 length equals 14 residues. Germline CDR1 SGHTS, CDR2 YDEGEE. In DNA form, the CDR3 reads TGTGCCAGCAGCTCCGGGACAGGGCGGGAGACCCAGTACTTC. It yields the protein CASSSGTGRETQYF. The full variable domain, in which reference TRBV5-8 and TRBJ2-5 provide the parts outside the CDR3, is EAGVTQSPTHLIKTRGQQATLRCSPISGHTSVYWYQQALGLGLQFLLWYDEGEERNRGNFPPRFSGRQFPNYSSELNVNALELEDSALYLCASSSGTGRETQYFGPGTRLLVL.

The chain carries TRBV19 and TRBJ2-7; 8 nucleotides line up with TRBD1. This CDR3 has 15 amino acids. Per germline, CDR1 LNHDA and CDR2 SQIVND (reference sequence). J lost 3 bases, V lost 6 bases, and 10 bases had no gene match. In DNA, the CDR3 is TGTGCCAGTAGCCGAAACGGACAGGGCAGCTACGAGCAGTACTTC. This sequence encodes CASSRNGQGSYEQYF.

The chain uses TRBV6-5 and TRBJ2-7, with 9 bases fitting TRBD1. The ends lost 4 bases at V and 8 bases at J; junction bases unmatched: 6. The CDR3 extends over 13 amino acids. Looked up from germline, CDR1 is MNHEY and CDR2 is SVGAGI. Here the CDR3 DNA reads TGTGCCAGCAGTTTGGACAGGGGTGGCAAGCAGTACTTC. This gives the protein CASSLDRGGKQYF.

The V gene is TRBV7-6, the J gene TRBJ2-5; D gene ambiguous. V lost 5 bases and J lost 5, with 15 bases in between. This CDR3 has 14 amino acids. Looked up from germline, CDR1 is SGHVS and CDR2 is FNYEAQ. CDR3 loop: CASSPTGSTETQYF. The CDR3 nucleotides read TGTGCCAGCAGCCCTACCGGGTCGACGGAGACCCAGTACTTC.

This clone appeared once. CDR3 coding DNA: TGTGCCAGCAGCTTTCGACTAGCGGGAGGGTCCAACACCGGGGAGCTGTTTTTT. It translates to CASSFRLAGGSNTGELFF. The chain has TRBV7-7 and TRBJ2-2; the match to TRBD2 covers 14 bases. The CDR3 spans 18 residues. Trimming took 3 bases from V and 2 from J; bases not matched to a gene: 5. Germline CDR1 reads SSHAT; CDR2 reads FNYEAQ (reference sequence).

V usage is TRBV25-1 and J usage is TRBJ2-7, with 10 bases lining up with TRBD1. V gave up 4 bases and J gave up 5 bases; unmatched junction bases: 17. The CDR3 spans 18 residues. Germline CDR1 reads MGHDK; CDR2 reads SYGVNS. CDR3 nucleotides: TGTGCCAGCAGTGCCTTCCCCGGGACAGGGGTTTCTATAGACGAGCAGTACTTC. Its translation is CASSAFPGTGVSIDEQYF.

This chain joins TRBV5-8 and TRBJ2-4; unclear D gene. Germline values: CDR1 SGHTS, CDR2 YDEGEE. The CDR3 is made up of 15 amino acids. Trimming took off 4 bases at V and 0 bases at J, with 11 bases between the two ends. CDR3 protein: CASSGPGRAKNIQYF. The CDR3 bases are TGTGCCAGCAGCGGTCCGGGTCGAGCCAAAAACATTCAGTACTTC.